Shown below are 22 T cell receptor beta chains from a single sample sequenced in a study of blood T cell repertoires in COVID-19. The protocol was immunoSEQ multiplex PCR, while the TCRdb copy is restricted to in-frame clones and leaves out a portion. The sample yields over 35,000 clones, around nine tenths seen once. The sample taken for sequencing was peripheral blood. Receptors were obtained from a human donor in a cohort sampled during active COVID-19.

This chain uses TRBV5-6 with TRBJ2-7, with D unresolved. Germline V gives CDR1 SGHDT, CDR2 YYEEEE. The V end lost 0 bases, the J end lost 13 bases, and 11 bases lay between the germline ends. The CDR3 runs to 11 residues. For the CDR3, the DNA is TGTGCCAGCAGCTTGGGTCCAATTCTATACTTC. This sequence encodes CASSLGPILYF. The complete variable domain, with remaining parts taken from reference TRBV5-6 and TRBJ2-7, reads DAGVTQSPTHLIKTRGQQVTLRCSPKSGHDTVSWYQQALGQGPQFIFQYYEEEERQRGNFPDRFSGHQFPNYSSELNVNALLLGDSALYLCASSLGPILYFGPGTRLTVT.

The chain employs TRBV7-2 and TRBJ2-7; D not certain. Trimming shortened V by 1 base and J by 0 bases, and 13 bases separated the two germline ends. This CDR3 contains 16 residues. The germline CDR1 and CDR2 sequences are SGHTA and FQGNSA. The CDR3 DNA reads as TGTGCCAGCAGCTTAGATGAGGCGGTCCTCTCCTACGAGCAGTACTTC. It encodes CASSLDEAVLSYEQYF.

The table lists this clone with a count of one. The chain joins TRBV11-1 to TRBJ2-7; TRBD1 matches at 8 bases. The germline CDR1 and CDR2 sequences are SGHAT and FQDESV (reference sequence). The CDR3 consists of 14 residues. Trimming at V came to 5 bases and at J to 6 bases, leaving 9 bases not matched to a gene. DNA for the CDR3: TGTGCCAGCAGCATAGACAGGGGAGGAGGCGAGCAGTACTTC. It codes for CASSIDRGGGEQYF.

The count of this clone is one. The chain couples TRBV2 to TRBJ1-1; weak D call: TRBD1 (6 bases). With 4 bases removed from V and 3 bases from J, the gap between germline ends came to 12 bases. The CDR3 sequence is 14 residues long. Germline loops: CDR1 SNHLY, CDR2 FYNNEI. The CDR3 sequence: CASSGEGGDTEAFF. CDR3 in DNA: TGTGCCAGCAGTGGGGAGGGGGGCGACACTGAAGCTTTCTTT. Full variable domain (outside the CDR3, taken from reference TRBV2 and TRBJ1-1): EPEVTQTPSHQVTQMGQEVILRCVPISNHLYFYWYRQILGQKVEFLVSFYNNEISEKSEIFDDQFSVERPDGSNFTLKIRSTKLEDSAMYFCASSGEGGDTEAFFGQGTRLTVV.

The chain recombines TRBV30 with TRBJ1-2; D uncertain. The germline V gene encodes CDR1 GTSNPN and CDR2 SVGIG (reference sequence). The CDR3 loop spans 12 amino acids. V was cut by 5 bases and J by 0 bases, with 7 bases left in between. CDR3 DNA sequence: TGTGCCTGGGACGGAGCTAACTATGGCTACACCTTC. Amino acid sequence: CAWDGANYGYTF.

V is TRBV19 and J is TRBJ2-2; 8 nucleotides line up with TRBD2. Losses at the gene ends were 9 bases for V and 6 bases for J; bases not matched to a gene: 18. Germline V gives CDR1 LNHDA, CDR2 SQIVND (reference sequence). CDR3 size: 17 residues. The DNA for the CDR3 is TGTGCCAGCGCCACGGGGGGGGGCGCGGCTCGCGCCGGGGAGCTGTTTTTT. It codes for CASATGGGAARAGELFF.

V and J are TRBV19 and TRBJ2-2, with D possibly matching TRBD1 (6 bases). Between the trimmed V and J ends, which lost 0 bases and 1 base, there was a span of 6 bases. This CDR3 is built from 15 residues. Germline CDR1 and CDR2: LNHDA and SQIVND (reference sequence). In nucleotides, the CDR3 is TGTGCCAGTAGTATAGACAGGGGGAACACCGGGGAGCTGTTTTTT. Its translation is CASSIDRGNTGELFF.

The rearrangement uses TRBV7-9 and TRBJ2-7; TRBD1 matches at 8 bases. Germline lookup yields CDR1 SEHNR and CDR2 FQNEAQ (reference sequence). The V segment lost 5 bases and the J segment 7 bases; nucleotides outside the gene matches: 7. This CDR3 has 13 residues. The chain's CDR3 is CASSQTGVREQYF. CDR3 bases: TGTGCCAGCAGCCAGACAGGGGTACGGGAGCAGTACTTC.

This clone was recorded once. The V gene is TRBV21-1, the J gene TRBJ2-5; no DNA check was done on the table's D call, TRBD1. TRBV21-1 is reported as a pseudogene. This CDR3 region has 15 residues. CDR3 sequence reads: CASSKAPGSQETQYF. The CDR3 bases are TGTGCCAGCAGCAAAGCCCCTGGCAGCCAAGAGACCCAGTACTTC.

This chain joins TRBV4-1 and TRBJ1-2; D is possibly TRBD1 (6 bases). Looked up from germline, CDR1 is MGHRA and CDR2 is YSYEKL. The germline V and J ends were trimmed by 1 base and 0 bases, with 18 bases remaining between them. The CDR3 covers 18 residues. CDR3 protein: CASSQGEGGQLANYGYTF. The DNA of the CDR3 is TGCGCCAGCAGCCAAGGAGAGGGGGGGCAACTAGCTAACTATGGCTACACCTTC.

The chain recombines TRBV2 with TRBJ2-2; TRBD2 agrees at 7 bases. CDR1 and CDR2 (germline): SNHLY, FYNNEI. Germline trimming cut 6 bases from V and 6 bases from J; bases unmatched to any gene: 13. This CDR3 comprises 16 residues. This CDR3 is CASRRTSVGFAGELFF. The CDR3, as DNA: TGTGCCAGCAGGAGAACTAGCGTCGGATTTGCCGGGGAGCTGTTTTTT.

This clone was detected once. This sequence joins TRBV6-5 and TRBJ2-3, with D maybe TRBD2 (5 bases). Germline CDR1 is MNHEY and CDR2 is SVGAGI. The CDR3 length is 15 residues. The V end was cut by 0 bases, the J end by 5 bases, with 12 bases between. The CDR3 region is CASSYSGVPGDTQYF. The CDR3 nucleotides are TGTGCCAGCAGTTACTCCGGGGTCCCGGGAGATACGCAGTATTTT.

V gene TRBV19 combines with J gene TRBJ1-1, with D possibly matching TRBD1 (5 bases). The CDR3 contains 16 residues. Germline V gives CDR1 LNHDA, CDR2 SQIVND (reference sequence). Between the trimmed V and J ends, which lost 6 bases and 0 bases, there was a span of 17 bases. In nucleotides, the CDR3 is TGTGCCAGTAGCCTCCCTGGGGGGTCGATGAACACTGAAGCTTTCTTT. Its protein is CASSLPGGSMNTEAFF.

The gene calls are TRBV7-3 and TRBJ2-2, with D possibly being TRBD2 (6 bases). Trimming left V 0 bases short and J 4 bases short, with 9 bases between. Per the germline V gene, CDR1 is SGHTA and CDR2 is FQGTGA. This CDR3 contains 15 residues. DNA for the CDR3: TGTGCCAGCAGCTTAACGGGGGGTTCCACCGGGGAGCTGTTTTTT. It is translated as CASSLTGGSTGELFF.

The chain employs TRBV14 and TRBJ2-3, with D possibly being TRBD2 (5 bases). Germline V lookup: CDR1 SGHDN, CDR2 FVKESK. CDR3 length: 14 residues. V dropped 1 base and J dropped 0 bases, with 5 bases sitting between them. DNA for the CDR3: TGTGCCAGCAGCCAAGGACTAAGCACAGATACGCAGTATTTT. Translated: CASSQGLSTDTQYF.

This chain connects TRBV28 to TRBJ1-1; TRBD1 might be the D (5 bases). With 2 bases removed from V and 4 bases from J, the gap between germline ends came to 14 bases. The CDR3 runs to 15 residues. Per germline, CDR1 MDHEN and CDR2 SYDVKM. The CDR3 nucleotides read TGTGCCAGCAGTTTAAATCGGGGAGGGGTCACTGAAGCTTTCTTT. Its protein is CASSLNRGGVTEAFF.

This clone was detected only once. V is TRBV11-2 and J is TRBJ2-1, with 12 nucleotides matching TRBD2. The V segment lost 3 bases and the J segment 7 bases; nucleotides outside the gene matches: 7. Germline V gene data show CDR1 as SGHAT and CDR2 as FQNNGV. The CDR3 has 16 amino acids. CDR3 amino acids: CASSFSLAGGLNEQFF. CDR3 sequence (DNA): TGTGCCAGCAGCTTCTCACTAGCGGGGGGTCTTAATGAGCAGTTCTTC.

The chain couples TRBV30 to TRBJ1-1; weak D call: TRBD1 (5 bases). From germline, CDR1 is GTSNPN and CDR2 SVGIG (reference sequence). V dropped 2 bases and J dropped 2 bases, with 15 bases sitting between them. This CDR3 contains 15 residues. Here the CDR3 reads CAWSFLGGANTEAFF. In nucleotides, the CDR3 is TGTGCCTGGAGTTTCCTTGGTGGGGCCAACACTGAAGCTTTCTTT. Full variable domain (rest looked up from reference TRBV30 and TRBJ1-1): SQTIHQWPATLVQPVGSPLSLECTVEGTSNPNLYWYRQAAGRGLQLLFYSVGIGQISSEVPQNLSASRPQDRQFILSSKKLLLSDSGFYLCAWSFLGGANTEAFFGQGTRLTVV.

J is TRBJ2-3 and V is TRBV5-1; no definite D call. The V end lost 4 bases, the J end lost 1 base, and 16 bases lay between the germline ends. The germline V gene has CDR1 SGHRS and CDR2 YFSETQ. The CDR3 spans 16 residues. DNA of the CDR3: TGCGCCAGCAGCCGAACGGGTTCTAGAGGCACAGATACGCAGTATTTT. Translated, it gives CASSRTGSRGTDTQYF.

In its sample, this clone was seen a few times. This chain links TRBV3-1 (or the pseudogene TRBV3-2) with TRBJ2-1; TRBD2 aligns across 8 bases. The CDR3 has 14 amino acids. From germline, CDR1 is LGHDT and CDR2 YNNKEL (reference sequence). The V gene end was trimmed by 2 bases and the J gene end by 15 bases; junction bases not matched to a gene: 12. CDR3 sequence reads: CASSQNAGGPESFF. The CDR3 DNA reads TGTGCCAGCAGCCAAAATGCGGGGGGCCCGGAGTCGTTCTTC.

The chain couples TRBV18 to TRBJ1-5, with TRBD1 identical over 8 bases. The germline gives CDR1 KGHSH, CDR2 LQKENI. The CDR3 extends over 15 amino acids. The trim removed 2 bases at V and 5 bases at J, leaving 5 bases unmatched. Written as DNA, the CDR3 is TGTGCCAGCTCACCAGACAGGGGCTTTGATCAGCCCCAGCATTTT. Its translation is CASSPDRGFDQPQHF.

The CDR3: CASSFGFLSGGRHTGELFF. The DNA of the CDR3 is TGTGCCAGCAGCTTCGGGTTCCTAAGCGGGGGACGCCACACCGGGGAGCTGTTTTTT. The chain has TRBV13 and TRBJ2-2; 8 bases fit TRBD2. Germline values: CDR1 PRHDT, CDR2 FYEKMQ (reference sequence). V trimming: 3 bases; J trimming: 3 bases; junction bases outside the gene matches: 15. The CDR3 length is 19 residues.